The text below deals with one T cell receptor beta chain. Measured with immunoSEQ multiplex PCR; TCRdb has only the in-frame clones, and not every one. The sample holds tens of thousands of clones, 92% seen once. With 2 bases removed from V and 4 bases from J, the gap between germline ends came to 8 bases. Germline V gene data show CDR1 as SEHNR and CDR2 as FQNEAQ (reference sequence). This CDR3 contains 13 residues. This sample stems from a study of ipilimumab plus nivolumab after autologous stem cell transplantation. This chain connects TRBV7-9 to TRBJ1-2; D is perhaps TRBD1 (5 bases). This clonotype originated in a male donor with multiple myeloma. The specimen was PBMCs, collected in a trial of ipilimumab plus nivolumab as post-transplant consolidation. The CDR3 bases are TGTGCCAGCAGCTTATCCCAGGGCTATGGCTACACCTTC. Translation: CASSLSQGYGYTF.